This T cell receptor beta chain was sequenced during a study of cytomegalovirus exposure and HLA in healthy donors. As regards this clone: Its cognate antigen is unknown.

Study-level findings and limits: Cytomegalovirus association was assigned to about 150 TCR beta chains.

With 60 Vbeta and 13 Jbeta primers, the PCR was carried out. As processed by the authors: Later work found 65 million to 90 million unique TCR beta chains, with approximately 12 million shared. Clones were sequenced by immunoSEQ multiplex PCR, and TCRdb holds only the in-frame ones, with some missing. The DNA gave D and trimming, while V, J and clone size come from that table. The table has approximately 160,000 clones, 68% seen once. The TCR originated in a woman in her 40s in good health and CMV-seropositive. Sequenced sample: PBMCs.

CDR3 nucleotides: TGTGCCAGCAGCTTGGCCTGGGGGCGGAGCTCCTACAATGAGCAGTTCTTC. Its translation is CASSLAWGRSSYNEQFF. The genes are TRBV5-8 and TRBJ2-1, with a weak D call TRBD1 (6 bases). V was pared by 0 bases and J by 0 bases, with 13 bases between. Germline V lookup: CDR1 SGHTS, CDR2 YDEGEE. The CDR3 is made up of 17 amino acids.